One and the same sample provided the 28 T cell receptor beta chains below, sequenced in a study of blood T cell repertoires in COVID-19. Data came from immunoSEQ multiplex PCR; TCRdb stores just in-frame clones and leaves some out. The sample gives hundreds of thousands of clones, 80% to 90% of which show up once; 15% to 20% is in the top ten. The sample consisted of peripheral blood. Receptor source: a man aged 25 to 40 with active or convalescent COVID-19.

J is TRBJ1-4 and V is TRBV30, with 7 bases aligning to TRBD1. This CDR3 is built from 14 residues. Germline CDR1 and CDR2: GTSNPN and SVGIG (reference sequence). Losses at the gene ends were 6 bases for V and 5 bases for J; bases not matched to a gene: 9. For the CDR3, the DNA is TGTGCCTGTTCTAGTAGCAGGGGGAATGAAAAACTGTTTTTT. Its protein product is CACSSSRGNEKLFF.

The sample holds one count of this clone. The chain couples TRBV4-2 to TRBJ1-1, with D perhaps matching TRBD1 (5 bases). This CDR3 has 13 residues. Germline V CDR1 and CDR2: LGHNA, YNFKEQ. V lost 5 bases to trimming and J lost 2 bases, with 9 bases between them. CDR3 DNA: TGTGCCAGCAGCGCAACAGGCAACACTGAAGCTTTCTTT. The encoded protein is CASSATGNTEAFF.

V gene TRBV7-2 combines with J gene TRBJ1-6; D ambiguous. Germline-derived CDR1 and CDR2 are SGHTA and FQGNSA. The CDR3 extends over 17 amino acids. V lost 0 bases and J lost 7, with 16 bases in between. The CDR3: CASSLAGEIRRNSPLHF. The CDR3 bases are TGTGCCAGCAGCTTAGCGGGAGAGATCCGCCGGAATTCACCCCTCCACTTT.

V usage is TRBV4-2 and J usage is TRBJ1-1; TRBD1 aligns across 11 bases. CDR1 and CDR2 from the germline V gene are LGHNA and YNFKEQ. The CDR3 sequence is 16 residues long. V lost 4 bases to trimming and J lost 8 bases; unmatched junction nucleotides: 12. The CDR3 bases are TGTGCCAGCAGCCGGTCTAGCGGACAGGGGGCTTTAGAAGCTTTCTTT. Encoded protein: CASSRSSGQGALEAFF.

The chain combines TRBV5-6 with TRBJ1-6, with D tentatively TRBD1 (5 bases). Trimming shortened V by 2 bases and J by 5 bases, and 11 bases separated the two germline ends. There are 15 residues in the CDR3. Germline V gene data show CDR1 as SGHDT and CDR2 as YYEEEE. The CDR3 DNA sequence: TGTGCCAGCAGCTTCACGACAGTTGATAATTCACCCCTCCACTTT. This translates into CASSFTTVDNSPLHF.

This sequence joins TRBV19 and TRBJ1-2, with a tentative D call TRBD1 (6 bases). This CDR3 is built from 13 residues. The germline CDR1 and CDR2 sequences are LNHDA and SQIVND (reference sequence). Between the trimmed V and J ends, which lost 5 bases and 4 bases, there was a span of 11 bases. CDR3 protein: CASSDTGSYGYTF. The CDR3 nucleotides are TGTGCCAGTAGTGATACAGGGTCCTATGGCTACACCTTC.

This clone appeared a few times. The chain is built from TRBV5-6 and TRBJ2-5; the match to TRBD2 covers 8 bases. The V and J ends lost 5 bases and 7 bases, in that order; junction bases with no gene match: 4. CDR1 is SGHDT, CDR2 YYEEEE, per germline. The length of the CDR3 is 12 residues. The CDR3 here is CASRRGDGTQYF. In nucleotides, the CDR3 is TGTGCCAGCAGGCGGGGGGATGGGACCCAGTACTTC.

The genes are TRBV10-1 and TRBJ2-2; no clear D. The CDR3 contains 13 residues. Germline assignment: CDR1 WNHNN and CDR2 SYGVQD (reference sequence). With 4 bases removed from V and 0 bases from J, the gap between germline ends came to 3 bases. Here the CDR3 DNA reads TGCGCCAGCAGTGGGCCGAACACCGGGGAGCTGTTTTTT. Encoded protein: CASSGPNTGELFF.

This clone was detected a few times. V usage is TRBV4-2 and J usage is TRBJ1-6, with TRBD1 matching over 8 bases. The germline V gene encodes CDR1 LGHNA and CDR2 YNFKEQ. The junction had 2 bases not matched to a gene; V was cut back by 2 bases and J by 5 bases. The CDR3 loop spans 15 amino acids. CDR3 bases: TGTGCCAGCAGCCAACAGGGGGCCAATAATTCACCCCTCCACTTT. It translates to CASSQQGANNSPLHF.

This clone turned up a few times. V is TRBV6-2 or TRBV6-3 and J is TRBJ2-7, with unresolved D. The germline CDR1 and CDR2 sequences are MNHEY and SVGEGT. V was shortened by 5 bases and J by 3 bases, with 14 bases between the two germline ends. The CDR3 spans 14 residues. CDR3 DNA: TGTGCCAGCAGTACCTTACGACATATCTACGAGCAGTACTTC. It translates to CASSTLRHIYEQYF.

The rearrangement links TRBV7-2 to TRBJ2-7; perhaps TRBD1 as D (5 bases). This CDR3 is built from 14 residues. V was clipped by 1 base and J by 6 bases, with 13 bases between them. Germline loops: CDR1 SGHTA, CDR2 FQGNSA. CDR3 coding DNA: TGTGCCAGCAGCTTAGTACCAGGGCCGGGCGAGCAGTACTTC. Its translation: CASSLVPGPGEQYF. Complete variable domain (other parts from reference TRBV7-2 and TRBJ2-7): GAGVSQSPSNKVTEKGKDVELRCDPISGHTALYWYRQSLGQGLEFLIYFQGNSAPDKSGLPSDRFSAERTGGSVSTLTIQRTQQEDSAVYLCASSLVPGPGEQYFGPGTRLTVT.

The chain carries TRBV5-1 and TRBJ1-2, with 7 bases fitting TRBD1. The CDR3 runs 14 residues. Trimming cost V 2 bases and J 6 bases; bases outside gene matches: 7. Germline V gene data show CDR1 as SGHRS and CDR2 as YFSETQ. The CDR3 reads CASSFRGQSDGYTF. CDR3 bases: TGCGCCAGCAGCTTTAGGGGGCAGTCGGATGGCTACACCTTC.

The chain couples TRBV19 to TRBJ1-2, with TRBD1 as a possible D gene (6 bases). The ends were cut back, 8 bases at V and 0 bases at J, with 16 bases in the middle. The length of the CDR3 is 15 residues. Germline loops: CDR1 LNHDA, CDR2 SQIVND (reference sequence). CDR3 region: CASAHEDSPNYGYTF. CDR3 sequence (DNA): TGTGCCAGTGCTCATGAGGACAGCCCTAACTATGGCTACACCTTC.

CDR3 loop: CASSTGFELFADTQYF. The CDR3 DNA reads as TGTGCCAGTAGTACCGGGTTTGAGCTTTTTGCAGATACGCAGTATTTT. J is TRBJ2-3 and V is TRBV19; no definite D call. The CDR3 extends over 16 amino acids. Germline V gene data show CDR1 as LNHDA and CDR2 as SQIVND (reference sequence). The germline V and J ends were trimmed by 4 bases and 4 bases, with 18 bases remaining between them.

The genes are TRBV18 and TRBJ2-5; 9 nucleotides align to TRBD2. This CDR3 is 13 amino acids long. Unmatched junction bases numbered 3, after V lost 6 bases and J lost 4 bases. Germline CDR1 reads KGHSH; CDR2 reads LQKENI. The CDR3 region is CASSSTSGETQYF. The CDR3 DNA follows: TGTGCCAGCTCCTCGACTAGCGGAGAGACCCAGTACTTC.

V and J are TRBV28 and TRBJ1-3; D unresolved. This CDR3 is 14 amino acids long. V lost 7 bases and J lost 4, with 14 bases in between. CDR1 is MDHEN and CDR2 is SYDVKM in the germline V gene. The CDR3 is CASIPPGSGNTIYF. CDR3 nucleotide sequence: TGTGCCAGCATACCCCCGGGGAGCGGAAACACCATATATTTT.

The chain uses TRBV2 and TRBJ2-7; possible D gene TRBD1, 5 bases. The CDR3 runs to 12 residues. The V end was cut by 4 bases, the J end by 3 bases, with 7 bases between. CDR1 and CDR2 from the germline V gene are SNHLY and FYNNEI. The CDR3 spells CASSVDSYEQYF. As DNA, the CDR3 is TGTGCCAGCAGTGTCGACAGCTACGAGCAGTACTTC.

This clone has just one count. The germline gene is not matched at one end of the junction; a read error may be the cause. This chain uses TRBV7-7 with TRBJ2-7; 8 bases agree with TRBD1. The CDR3 loop spans 15 amino acids. CDR1 and CDR2 (germline): SSHAT, FNYEAQ (reference sequence). Here the CDR3 DNA reads TGTGCTAGCAGCTTTTCGACAGGGGACTCCTACGAGCAGTACTTC. It yields the protein CASSFSTGDSYEQYF.

This clone was detected only once. The V call is TRBV5-8, the J call TRBJ2-5; a weak D match, TRBD1 (6 bases). The germline V and J ends were trimmed by 2 bases and 5 bases, with 13 bases remaining between them. The CDR3 consists of 14 residues. The germline CDR1 and CDR2 sequences are SGHTS and YDEGEE. The CDR3 DNA is TGTGCCAGCAGCTTAGGAGACAGGCAGGAGACCCAGTACTTC. Translating gives CASSLGDRQETQYF.

The chain joins TRBV10-3 to TRBJ2-5; no firm D call. The CDR3 has 13 amino acids. The V end was cut by 7 bases, the J end by 3 bases, with 12 bases between. Germline CDR1 ENHRY, CDR2 SYGVKD. The CDR3 nucleotides read TGTGCCATCAAACGTAACTCTAAAGAGACCCAGTACTTC. It is translated as CAIKRNSKETQYF.

This clone was detected once. This chain uses TRBV7-9 with TRBJ1-6, with a tentative D call TRBD1 (5 bases). The CDR3 sequence is 15 residues long. Trimming took 10 bases from V and 6 from J, leaving 19 bases between them. From germline, CDR1 is SEHNR and CDR2 FQNEAQ (reference sequence). The CDR3 DNA reads TGTGCCACAAGGACGGGGGACTTTTCTAATTCACCCCTCCACTTT. It is translated as CATRTGDFSNSPLHF.

The gene calls are TRBV2 and TRBJ1-2; TRBD1 aligns across 7 bases. CDR3 length equals 14 residues. Germline V gene lookup returns CDR1 SNHLY and CDR2 FYNNEI. J gave up 3 bases and V 8 bases, and 9 bases lay outside the gene matches. The CDR3 DNA is TGTGCCAGCTCCCGTTTAGGGGGCGACTATGGCTACACCTTC. Its protein is CASSRLGGDYGYTF.

The rearrangement joins TRBV10-1 to TRBJ2-2; D might be TRBD2 (6 bases). Germline lookup yields CDR1 WNHNN and CDR2 SYGVQD (reference sequence). The CDR3 extends over 18 amino acids. V was shortened by 1 base and J by 2 bases, with 17 bases between the two germline ends. The DNA of the CDR3 is TGCGCCAGCAGTGAGTTGCCTGGGAGGCCCGCTAACACCGGGGAGCTGTTTTTT. Its translation: CASSELPGRPANTGELFF.

The chain recombines TRBV30 with TRBJ1-6; 9 bases fit TRBD1. CDR1 is GTSNPN and CDR2 is SVGIG in the germline V gene (reference sequence). The CDR3 consists of 13 residues. V was clipped by 5 bases and J by 10 bases; unmatched bases: 6. The CDR3 protein is CAWVGQGSSPLHF. The CDR3 DNA sequence: TGTGCCTGGGTCGGACAGGGGTCGTCACCCCTCCACTTT. Together with reference TRBV30 and TRBJ1-6, the CDR3 gives the full variable domain: SQTIHQWPATLVQPVGSPLSLECTVEGTSNPNLYWYRQAAGRGLQLLFYSVGIGQISSEVPQNLSASRPQDRQFILSSKKLLLSDSGFYLCAWVGQGSSPLHFGNGTRLTVT.

The chain has TRBV30 and TRBJ2-7; D unclear. The CDR3 runs 12 residues. Deletions cut 1 base from V and 3 bases from J, with 7 bases between. Germline lookup yields CDR1 GTSNPN and CDR2 SVGIG (reference sequence). The CDR3 loop reads CAWSATSYEQYF. CDR3 DNA sequence: TGTGCCTGGAGTGCCACCAGCTACGAGCAGTACTTC.

The chain carries TRBV6-5 and TRBJ2-7, with D possibly being TRBD1 (7 bases). Germline CDR1 MNHEY, CDR2 SVGAGI. Deletions cut 4 bases from V and 4 bases from J, with 17 bases between. The CDR3 length is 15 residues. The CDR3 here is CASSSSGGGVYEQYF. DNA for the CDR3: TGTGCCAGCAGTTCCAGTGGAGGGGGCGTATACGAGCAGTACTTC.

This chain connects TRBV12-1 to TRBJ1-1. TRBV12-1 is labeled a pseudogene. The CDR3 spans 18 residues. The DNA of the CDR3 is TGTGCCAGCAGCTTTGAAAGGGCGGGGGGCAGCGGTGGCACTGAAGCTTTCTTT. Encoded protein: CASSFERAGGSGGTEAFF.

V is TRBV7-9 and J is TRBJ2-2; TRBD1 is a possible D gene (5 bases). This CDR3 spans 13 amino acids. Germline assignment: CDR1 SEHNR and CDR2 FQNEAQ (reference sequence). V was clipped by 8 bases and J by 2 bases, with 9 bases between them. Here the CDR3 reads CASDDSNTGELFF. The CDR3 coding sequence is TGTGCCAGCGATGACAGTAACACCGGGGAGCTGTTTTTT.